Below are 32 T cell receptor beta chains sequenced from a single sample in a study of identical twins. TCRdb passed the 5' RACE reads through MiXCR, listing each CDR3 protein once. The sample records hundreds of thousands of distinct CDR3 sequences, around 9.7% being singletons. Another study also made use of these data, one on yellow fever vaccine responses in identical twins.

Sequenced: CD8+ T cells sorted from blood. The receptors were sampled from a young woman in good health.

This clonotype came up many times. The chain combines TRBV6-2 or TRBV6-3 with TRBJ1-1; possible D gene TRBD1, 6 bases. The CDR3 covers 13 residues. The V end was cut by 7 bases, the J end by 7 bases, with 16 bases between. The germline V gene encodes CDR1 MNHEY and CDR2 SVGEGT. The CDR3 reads CASTETGSGEAFF. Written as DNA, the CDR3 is TGTGCCAGCACCGAAACAGGGAGTGGTGAAGCTTTCTTT.

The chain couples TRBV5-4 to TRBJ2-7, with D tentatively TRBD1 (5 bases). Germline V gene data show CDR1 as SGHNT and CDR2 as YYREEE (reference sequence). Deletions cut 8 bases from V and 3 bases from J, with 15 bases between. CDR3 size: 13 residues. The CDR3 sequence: CARSHRLSYEQYF. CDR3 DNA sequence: TGTGCCAGGAGCCACAGGTTAAGCTACGAGCAGTACTTC.

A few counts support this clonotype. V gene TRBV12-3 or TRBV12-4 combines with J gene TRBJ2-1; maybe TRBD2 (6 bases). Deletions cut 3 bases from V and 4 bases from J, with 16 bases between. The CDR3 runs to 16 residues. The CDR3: CASSFEAGRSYNEQFF. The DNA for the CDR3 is TGTGCCAGCAGTTTCGAGGCAGGGAGGTCTTACAATGAGCAGTTCTTC.

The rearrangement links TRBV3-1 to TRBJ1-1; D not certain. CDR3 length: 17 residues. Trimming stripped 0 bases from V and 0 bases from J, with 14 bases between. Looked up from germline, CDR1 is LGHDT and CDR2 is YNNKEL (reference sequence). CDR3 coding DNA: TGTGCCAGCAGCCAAGATCTCGGGCAATACCTGAACACTGAAGCTTTCTTT. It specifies CASSQDLGQYLNTEAFF. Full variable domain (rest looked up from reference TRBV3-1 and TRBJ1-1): DTAVSQTPKYLVTQMGNDKSIKCEQNLGHDTMYWYKQDSKKFLKIMFSYNNKELIINETVPNRFSPKSPDKAHLNLHINSLELGDSAVYFCASSQDLGQYLNTEAFFGQGTRLTVV.

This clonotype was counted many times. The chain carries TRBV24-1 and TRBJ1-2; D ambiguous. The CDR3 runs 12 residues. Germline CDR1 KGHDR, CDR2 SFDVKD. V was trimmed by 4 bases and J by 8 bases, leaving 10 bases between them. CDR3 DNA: TGTGCCACCAGTGACATGGGAGCCGGCTACACCTTC. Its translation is CATSDMGAGYTF.

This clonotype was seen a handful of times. The CDR3 DNA is TGTGCCACCAGTGTCCCGGGACAGACTAAAGATACGCAGTATTTT. It specifies CATSVPGQTKDTQYF. V gene TRBV24-1 combines with J gene TRBJ2-3; 7 bases align to TRBD1. CDR3 size: 15 residues. Germline loops: CDR1 KGHDR, CDR2 SFDVKD. V shed 5 bases and J 5 bases; nucleotides not matched to a gene: 9.

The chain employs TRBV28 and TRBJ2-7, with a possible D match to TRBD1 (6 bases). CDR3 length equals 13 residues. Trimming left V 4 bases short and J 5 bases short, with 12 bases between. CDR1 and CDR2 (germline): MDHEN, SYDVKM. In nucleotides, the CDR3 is TGTGCCAGCAGTTCCCGACAGGCCGACGAGCAGTACTTC. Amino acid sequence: CASSSRQADEQYF.

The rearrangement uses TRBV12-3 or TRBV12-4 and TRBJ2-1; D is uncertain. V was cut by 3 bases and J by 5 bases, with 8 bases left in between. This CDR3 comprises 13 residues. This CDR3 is CASSFGLNNEQFF. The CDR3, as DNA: TGTGCCAGCAGTTTTGGTCTAAACAATGAGCAGTTCTTC.

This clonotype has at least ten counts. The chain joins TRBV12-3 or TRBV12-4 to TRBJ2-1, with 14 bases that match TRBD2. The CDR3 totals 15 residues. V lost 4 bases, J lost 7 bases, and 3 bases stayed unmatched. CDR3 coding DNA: TGTGCCAGCAGTTCGACTAGCGGGGGGGTAAATGAGCAGTTCTTC. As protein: CASSSTSGGVNEQFF.

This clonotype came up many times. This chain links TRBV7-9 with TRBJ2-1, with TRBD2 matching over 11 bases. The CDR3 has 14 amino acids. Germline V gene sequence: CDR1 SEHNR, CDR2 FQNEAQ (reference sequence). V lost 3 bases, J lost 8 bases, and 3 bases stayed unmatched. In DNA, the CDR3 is TGTGCCAGCAGCTTTAGCGGGAGGGCCGATGAGCAGTTCTTC. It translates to CASSFSGRADEQFF.

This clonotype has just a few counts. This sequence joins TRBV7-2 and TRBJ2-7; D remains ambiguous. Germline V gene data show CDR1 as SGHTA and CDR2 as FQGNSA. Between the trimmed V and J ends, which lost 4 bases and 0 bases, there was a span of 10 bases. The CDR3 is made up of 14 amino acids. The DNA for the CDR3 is TGTGCCAGCAGCTCGGACGGGTACTCCTACGAGCAGTACTTC. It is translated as CASSSDGYSYEQYF.

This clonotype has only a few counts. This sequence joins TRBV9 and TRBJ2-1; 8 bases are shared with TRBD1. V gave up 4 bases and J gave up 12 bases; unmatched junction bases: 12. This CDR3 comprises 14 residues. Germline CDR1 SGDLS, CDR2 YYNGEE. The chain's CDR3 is CASSPRDRPFGQFF. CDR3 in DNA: TGTGCCAGCAGCCCACGGGACAGGCCGTTTGGGCAGTTCTTC.

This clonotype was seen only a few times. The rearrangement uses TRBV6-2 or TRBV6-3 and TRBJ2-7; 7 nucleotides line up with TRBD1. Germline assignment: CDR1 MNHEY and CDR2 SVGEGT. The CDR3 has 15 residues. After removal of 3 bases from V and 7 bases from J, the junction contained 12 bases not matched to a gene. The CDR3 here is CASSYPRDSDEEQYF. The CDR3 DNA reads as TGTGCCAGCAGTTATCCCCGGGACAGCGACGAGGAGCAGTACTTC.

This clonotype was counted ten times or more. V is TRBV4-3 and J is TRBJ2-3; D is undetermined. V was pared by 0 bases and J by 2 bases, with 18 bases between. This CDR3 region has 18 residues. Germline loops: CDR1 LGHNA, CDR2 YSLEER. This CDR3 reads CASSQDRSVDGDTDTQYF. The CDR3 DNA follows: TGCGCCAGCAGCCAAGACCGCTCAGTGGACGGAGACACAGATACGCAGTATTTT.

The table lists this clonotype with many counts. The CDR3, as DNA: TGCAGTGCTAGAGATACCGCGGGTGATGGAGGTCAGCCCCAGCATTTT. Its translation: CSARDTAGDGGQPQHF. The chain carries TRBV20-1 and TRBJ1-5; D remains unclear. Trimming took off 0 bases at V and 6 bases at J, with 18 bases between the two ends. This CDR3 region has 16 residues. Germline V lookup: CDR1 DFQATT, CDR2 SNEGSKA (reference sequence).

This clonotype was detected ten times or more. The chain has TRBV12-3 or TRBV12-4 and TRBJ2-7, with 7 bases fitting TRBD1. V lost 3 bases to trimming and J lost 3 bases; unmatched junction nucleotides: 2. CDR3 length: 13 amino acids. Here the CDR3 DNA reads TGTGCCAGCAGTTTTGGACAGGACTACGAGCAGTACTTC. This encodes CASSFGQDYEQYF.

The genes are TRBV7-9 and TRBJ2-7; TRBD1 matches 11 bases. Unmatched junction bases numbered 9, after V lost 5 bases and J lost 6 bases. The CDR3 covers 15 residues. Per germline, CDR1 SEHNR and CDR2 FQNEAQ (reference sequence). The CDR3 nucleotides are TGTGCCAGCAGCCCAACCGGGACAGGGGGACTCGAGCAGTACTTC. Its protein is CASSPTGTGGLEQYF.

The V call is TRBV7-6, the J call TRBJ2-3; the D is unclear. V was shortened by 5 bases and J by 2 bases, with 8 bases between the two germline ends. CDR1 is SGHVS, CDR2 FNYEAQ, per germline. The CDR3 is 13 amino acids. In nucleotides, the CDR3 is TGTGCCAGCAGCGGCCGCGACACAGATACGCAGTATTTT. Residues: CASSGRDTDTQYF. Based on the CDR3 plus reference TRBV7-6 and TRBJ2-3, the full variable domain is GAGVSQSPRYKVTKRGQDVALRCDPISGHVSLYWYRQALGQGPEFLTYFNYEAQQDKSGLPNDRFSAERPEGSISTLTIQRTEQRDSAMYRCASSGRDTDTQYFGPGTRLTVL.

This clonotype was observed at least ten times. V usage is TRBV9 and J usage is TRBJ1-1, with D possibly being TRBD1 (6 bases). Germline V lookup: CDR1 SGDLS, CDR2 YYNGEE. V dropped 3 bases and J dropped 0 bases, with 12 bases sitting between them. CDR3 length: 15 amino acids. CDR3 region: CASSETGLMNTEAFF. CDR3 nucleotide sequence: TGTGCCAGCAGCGAGACAGGTTTAATGAACACTGAAGCTTTCTTT.

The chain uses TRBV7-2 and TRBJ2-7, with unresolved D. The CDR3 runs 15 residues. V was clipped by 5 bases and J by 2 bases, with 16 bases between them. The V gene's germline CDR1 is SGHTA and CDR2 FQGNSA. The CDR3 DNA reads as TGTGCCAGCAGCCTACAGATTGACCTAGCCTACGAGCAGTACTTC. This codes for CASSLQIDLAYEQYF.

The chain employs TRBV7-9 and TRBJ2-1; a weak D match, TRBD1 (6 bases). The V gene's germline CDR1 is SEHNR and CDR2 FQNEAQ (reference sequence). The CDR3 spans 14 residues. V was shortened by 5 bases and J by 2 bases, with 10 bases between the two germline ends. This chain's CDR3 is CASSPRQAYNEQFF. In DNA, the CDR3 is TGTGCCAGCAGCCCAAGACAGGCCTACAATGAGCAGTTCTTC.

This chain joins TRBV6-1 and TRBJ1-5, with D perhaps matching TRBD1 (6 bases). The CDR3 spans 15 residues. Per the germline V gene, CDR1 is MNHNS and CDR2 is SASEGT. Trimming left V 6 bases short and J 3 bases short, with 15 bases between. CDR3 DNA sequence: TGTGCCAGCAGCAGACCGACAGGTTACAATCAGCCCCAGCATTTT. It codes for CASSRPTGYNQPQHF.

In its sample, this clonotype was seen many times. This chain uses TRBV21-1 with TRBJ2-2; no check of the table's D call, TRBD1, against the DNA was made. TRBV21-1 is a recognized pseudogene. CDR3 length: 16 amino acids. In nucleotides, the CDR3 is TGTGCCAGCAGCAAAGGGAGGACAGGGGTGGTCGGGGAGCTGTTTTTT. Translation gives CASSKGRTGVVGELFF.

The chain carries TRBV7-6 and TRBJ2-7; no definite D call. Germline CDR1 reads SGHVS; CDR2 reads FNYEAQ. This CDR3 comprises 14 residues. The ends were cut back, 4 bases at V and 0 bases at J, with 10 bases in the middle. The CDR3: CASSSITASYEQYF. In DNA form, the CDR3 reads TGTGCCAGCAGCTCTATCACAGCCTCCTACGAGCAGTACTTC.

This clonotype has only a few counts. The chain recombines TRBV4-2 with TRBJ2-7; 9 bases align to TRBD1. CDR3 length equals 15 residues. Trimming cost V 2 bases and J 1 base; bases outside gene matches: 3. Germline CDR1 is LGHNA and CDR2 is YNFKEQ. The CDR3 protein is CASSQHGTGSYEQYF. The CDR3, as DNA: TGTGCCAGCAGCCAACACGGGACAGGGTCCTACGAGCAGTACTTC.

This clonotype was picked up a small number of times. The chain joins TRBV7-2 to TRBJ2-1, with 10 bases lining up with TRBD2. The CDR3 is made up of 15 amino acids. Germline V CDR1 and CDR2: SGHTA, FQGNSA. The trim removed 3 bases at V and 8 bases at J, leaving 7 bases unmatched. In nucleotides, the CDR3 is TGTGCCAGCAGCTTTGCTAGCGGGGGTGGAGATGAGCAGTTCTTC. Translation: CASSFASGGGDEQFF.

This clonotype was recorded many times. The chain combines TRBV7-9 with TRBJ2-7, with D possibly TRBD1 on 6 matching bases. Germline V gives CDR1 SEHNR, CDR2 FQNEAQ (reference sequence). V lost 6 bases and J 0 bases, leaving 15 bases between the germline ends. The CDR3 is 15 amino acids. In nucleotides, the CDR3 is TGTGCCAGCAGTCCCGGGACATCGTTCTCCTACGAGCAGTACTTC. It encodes CASSPGTSFSYEQYF. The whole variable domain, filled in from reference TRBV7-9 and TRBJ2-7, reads DTGVSQNPRHKITKRGQNVTFRCDPISEHNRLYWYRQTLGQGPEFLTYFQNEAQLEKSRLLSDRFSAERPKGSFSTLEIQRTEQGDSAMYLCASSPGTSFSYEQYFGPGTRLTVT.

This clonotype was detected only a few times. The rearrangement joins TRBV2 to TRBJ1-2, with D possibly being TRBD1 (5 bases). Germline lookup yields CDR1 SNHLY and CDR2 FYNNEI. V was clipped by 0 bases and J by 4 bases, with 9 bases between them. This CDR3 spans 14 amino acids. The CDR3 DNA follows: TGTGCCAGCAGTGAAGCGCAGGGCTCCTATGGCTACACCTTC. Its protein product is CASSEAQGSYGYTF.

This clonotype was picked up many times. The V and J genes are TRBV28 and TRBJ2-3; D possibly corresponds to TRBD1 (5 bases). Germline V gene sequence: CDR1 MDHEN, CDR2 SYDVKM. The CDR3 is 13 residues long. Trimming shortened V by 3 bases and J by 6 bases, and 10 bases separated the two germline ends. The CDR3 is CASSFQGADTQYF. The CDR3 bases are TGTGCCAGCAGTTTTCAGGGTGCGGATACGCAGTATTTT.

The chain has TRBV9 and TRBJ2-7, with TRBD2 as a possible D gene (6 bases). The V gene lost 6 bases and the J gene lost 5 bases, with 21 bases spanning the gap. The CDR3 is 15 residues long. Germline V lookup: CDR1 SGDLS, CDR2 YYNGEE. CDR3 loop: CASTRTDGRLNEQYF. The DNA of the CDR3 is TGTGCCAGCACCCGAACGGATGGGAGGTTAAACGAGCAGTACTTC.

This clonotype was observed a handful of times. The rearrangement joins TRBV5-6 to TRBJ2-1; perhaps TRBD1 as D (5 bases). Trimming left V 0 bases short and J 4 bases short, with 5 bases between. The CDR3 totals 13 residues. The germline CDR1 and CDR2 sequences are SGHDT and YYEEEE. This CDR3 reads CASSLGQYNEQFF. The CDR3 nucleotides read TGTGCCAGCAGCTTGGGACAGTACAATGAGCAGTTCTTC.

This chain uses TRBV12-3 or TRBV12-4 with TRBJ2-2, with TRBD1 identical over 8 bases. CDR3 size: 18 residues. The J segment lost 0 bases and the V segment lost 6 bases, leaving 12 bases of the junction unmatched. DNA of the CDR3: TGTGCCAGCAGATCAACGACAGGGGAAGGGCCGAACACCGGGGAGCTGTTTTTT. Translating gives CASRSTTGEGPNTGELFF.